Below, one TCR beta chain is given with its context. As yet, its antigen is unknown. The data were obtained in a study of beta chain features in type 1 diabetes. Isolated RNA was reverse transcribed in full, so expressed TCRB transcripts were sequenced. Repertoires were generated with immunoSEQ multiplex PCR, while TCRdb's copy carries only in-frame clones and drops some. The data show 150,000 to 200,000 clones, more than 10% seen once. The germline CDR1 and CDR2 sequences are SGHRS and YFSETQ. This CDR3 contains 16 residues. V dropped 4 bases and J dropped 3; count of bases not matched to a gene: 10. Broader study findings: Patients showed naive, central memory and Treg TCRB repertoires that appeared more similar than those of healthy donors.

The clonotype was recovered from a woman in her late teens or twenties in good health. What was sequenced was central memory CD4+ T cells from blood. This chain uses TRBV5-1 with TRBJ2-1; 7 positions agree with TRBD2. CDR3: CASSRTAGVIYNEQFF. The CDR3 DNA sequence: TGCGCCAGCAGCCGGACGGCGGGAGTGATCTACAATGAGCAGTTCTTC. The full variable domain, its missing parts supplied by reference TRBV5-1 and TRBJ2-1, is KAGVTQTPRYLIKTRGQQVTLSCSPISGHRSVSWYQQTPGQGLQFLFEYFSETQRNKGNFPGRFSGRQFSNSRSEMNVSTLELGDSALYLCASSRTAGVIYNEQFFGPGTRLTVL.